This TCR beta chain was captured by sequencing in a study of T cell clones after liver transplantation. Turning to the study itself: HCV positivity affected three of eight recipients; the rest lacked autoimmune or viral indications. Without induction therapy, subjects received standard immunosuppression until 12-24 months post-transplant. Study findings and constraints: Rather than being deleted, graft donor-reactive T cells may have moved into the graft. Donor-reactive sequences fell more than third party-reactive ones, suggesting partial deletion.

About this clone: Its cognate antigen is unknown.

V trimming: 2 bases; J trimming: 5 bases; junction bases outside the gene matches: 2. The CDR3 is made up of 13 amino acids. The germline CDR1 and CDR2 sequences are MDHEN and SYDVKM. Sequencing was performed with immunoSEQ multiplex PCR; in TCRdb, only in-frame clones are kept and a portion is missing. The table has about 68,000 clones, almost 95% seen once; the top ten hold 0.95% to 1%. V and J are TRBV28 and TRBJ1-2; 7 bases line up with TRBD1. The specimen comprised CD4+ T cells from blood, sampled approximately 27 months after liver transplant. The TCR sequence derives from a human patient who received a liver transplant. The T cells may come from the graft donor. CDR3 nucleotide sequence: TGTGCCAGCAGTTTACTCAGGGGGTATGGCTACACCTTC. Translated: CASSLLRGYGYTF.